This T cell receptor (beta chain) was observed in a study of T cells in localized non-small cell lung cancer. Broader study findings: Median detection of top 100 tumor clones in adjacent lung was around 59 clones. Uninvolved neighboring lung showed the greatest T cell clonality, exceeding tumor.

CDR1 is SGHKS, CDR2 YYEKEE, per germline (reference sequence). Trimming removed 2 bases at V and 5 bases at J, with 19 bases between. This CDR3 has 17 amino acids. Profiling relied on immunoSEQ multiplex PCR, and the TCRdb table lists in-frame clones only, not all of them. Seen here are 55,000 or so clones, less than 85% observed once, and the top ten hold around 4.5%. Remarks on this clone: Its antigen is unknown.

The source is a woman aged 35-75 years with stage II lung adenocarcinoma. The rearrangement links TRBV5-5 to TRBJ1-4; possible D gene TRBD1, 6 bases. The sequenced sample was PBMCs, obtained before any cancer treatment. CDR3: CASSLTMTGSRNEKLFF. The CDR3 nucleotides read TGTGCCAGCAGCTTAACAATGACAGGAAGCCGAAATGAAAAACTGTTTTTT.